The 20 T cell receptor beta chains below all came from one sample that was sequenced in a study of T cells in Graves' hyperthyroidism and ophthalmopathy. The CDR3 regions of TCR beta were amplified from RNA transcripts. During a first-round RT-PCR of the TCR CDR3, the HTBI primer set was used. One entry per CDR3 protein results from TCRdb running MiXCR on the multiplex PCR reads. Of hundreds of thousands of distinct CDR3 sequences listed, approximately 42% are singletons. Sequencing input: peripheral blood or thyroid tissue (not recorded which). These receptor sequences come from an adult man with Graves' disease, either hyperthyroidism or ophthalmopathy (not recorded which).

This chain connects TRBV11-1 to TRBJ1-2; D not resolved. The CDR3 spans 15 residues. The germline gives CDR1 SGHAT, CDR2 FQDESV (reference sequence). V was cut by 5 bases and J by 4 bases, with 17 bases left in between. The CDR3 coding sequence is TGTGCCAGCAGCACGTCGCCGACGGAGCCCTATGGCTACACCTTC. As protein: CASSTSPTEPYGYTF.

This clonotype was counted a few times. This chain connects TRBV3-1 to TRBJ2-7; D remains ambiguous. V was shortened by 0 bases and J by 11 bases, with 14 bases between the two germline ends. The CDR3 totals 13 residues. Germline lookup yields CDR1 LGHDT and CDR2 YNNKEL (reference sequence). The CDR3 region is CASSQDRRRVEYF. The CDR3 nucleotides read TGTGCCAGCAGCCAAGATCGTCGGCGAGTGGAGTACTTC.

This clonotype was seen only a few times. The chain carries TRBV7-9 and TRBJ2-7; D may be TRBD2 (6 bases). CDR3 length equals 13 residues. Per germline, CDR1 SEHNR and CDR2 FQNEAQ (reference sequence). The V gene lost 6 bases and the J gene lost 4 bases, with 13 bases spanning the gap. The CDR3, as DNA: TGTGCCAGCAGACGAGAGGGACTTTACGAGCAGTACTTC. Translated: CASRREGLYEQYF.

This clonotype occurred once. The CDR3 ends on some other residue instead of the conserved phenylalanine or tryptophan, so this is likely a read error. The DNA is omitted, as the CDR3 cannot be located on it reliably, and the CDR3 follows TCRdb's listing. The gene calls are TRBV7-8 and TRBJ2-5; TRBD2, the table's D call, lacks a check against the DNA. A total of 8 residues make up the CDR3, ends included. Germline CDR1 is SGHVS and CDR2 is FQNEAQ. CDR3 loop: CASSPYRL.

The genes are TRBV2 and TRBJ2-7; 10 nucleotides agree with TRBD1. CDR1 and CDR2 from the germline V gene are SNHLY and FYNNEI. The CDR3 extends over 14 amino acids. With V trimmed by 7 bases and J by 3 bases, 6 bases remained unmatched. The CDR3 DNA is TGTGCCAGCACTGAGGACAGGGGGGACTACGAGCAGTACTTC. This gives the protein CASTEDRGDYEQYF.

This clonotype was picked up many times. The chain has TRBV12-3 or TRBV12-4 and TRBJ1-1; 10 bases are a match to TRBD1. The CDR3 consists of 15 residues. The junction had 9 bases not matched to a gene; V was cut back by 6 bases and J by 5 bases. This chain's CDR3 is CASRTGTGDGTEAFF. CDR3 nucleotide sequence: TGTGCCAGCAGAACCGGGACAGGGGATGGTACTGAAGCTTTCTTT.

The gene calls are TRBV2 and TRBJ1-5; D is uncertain. Germline V gene data show CDR1 as SNHLY and CDR2 as FYNNEI. V lost 5 bases, J lost 4 bases, and 12 bases lay in between. The CDR3 extends over 14 amino acids. The CDR3 sequence is CASSSSPGNQPQHF. The CDR3 DNA sequence: TGTGCCAGCAGTTCATCGCCGGGGAATCAGCCCCAGCATTTT. The whole variable domain, filled in from reference TRBV2 and TRBJ1-5, reads EPEVTQTPSHQVTQMGQEVILRCVPISNHLYFYWYRQILGQKVEFLVSFYNNEISEKSEIFDDQFSVERPDGSNFTLKIRSTKLEDSAMYFCASSSSPGNQPQHFGDGTRLSIL.

The gene calls are TRBV5-1 and TRBJ1-5; 9 bases line up with TRBD1. The trim removed 7 bases at V and 6 bases at J, leaving 8 bases unmatched. CDR3 length equals 14 residues. Germline loops: CDR1 SGHRS, CDR2 YFSETQ. The CDR3 DNA reads as TGCGCCAGCGGACTGACAGGGGGAGGTCAGCCCCAGCATTTT. Translation gives CASGLTGGGQPQHF.

The chain links TRBV25-1 to TRBJ2-2; TRBD1 aligns across 10 bases. The CDR3 is 16 residues long. The trim removed 4 bases at V and 7 bases at J, leaving 9 bases unmatched. The germline V gene encodes CDR1 MGHDK and CDR2 SYGVNS. Here the CDR3 reads CASSASGTGVVGELFF. The DNA of the CDR3 is TGTGCCAGCAGTGCCTCCGGGACAGGGGTGGTCGGGGAGCTGTTTTTT.

To note about this clonotype: This may come from a read error, since a much larger clone is one base off. The chain couples TRBV29-1 to TRBJ2-2; D is unclear. Germline V gene lookup returns CDR1 SQVTM and CDR2 ANQGSEA. The CDR3 has 12 residues. V shed 7 bases and J shed 4 bases, with 10 bases lying between them. The CDR3 region is CSGRLGTGELFF. The CDR3, as DNA: TGCAGCGGAAGGCTGGGCACCGGGGAGCTGTTTTTT.

This clonotype was picked up a small number of times. It may be a read error: a sequence one base away is much more abundant. This rearrangement joins TRBV29-1 to TRBJ1-5; 8 bases agree with TRBD1. Germline CDR1 reads SQVTM; CDR2 reads ANQGSEA. CDR3 length: 13 residues. The CDR3 here is CSVGDRPNRPQHF. The CDR3 DNA is TGCAGCGTCGGGGACAGGCCCAATCGGCCCCAGCATTTT.

The chain couples TRBV7-2 to TRBJ1-5, with a possible D match to TRBD1 (5 bases). Germline-derived CDR1 and CDR2 are SGHTA and FQGNSA. V was clipped by 5 bases and J by 3 bases, with 14 bases between them. This CDR3 region has 15 residues. The CDR3: CASSPRAGNNQPQHF. The DNA for the CDR3 is TGTGCCAGCAGCCCCAGAGCAGGGAACAATCAGCCCCAGCATTTT.

There are a few counts of this clonotype. The chain combines TRBV6-1 with TRBJ2-5; the match to TRBD2 covers 12 bases. The CDR3 extends over 15 amino acids. Per the germline V gene, CDR1 is MNHNS and CDR2 is SASEGT. V dropped 6 bases and J dropped 5; count of bases not matched to a gene: 7. CDR3 in DNA: TGTGCCAGCAGAACCGGACTAGCGGGGAAGGAGACCCAGTACTTC. Translated, it gives CASRTGLAGKETQYF.

The V and J genes are TRBV24-1 and TRBJ1-5, with D perhaps TRBD1 (5 bases). The CDR3 is 16 residues long. Per germline, CDR1 KGHDR and CDR2 SFDVKD. V lost 2 bases and J lost 0, with 10 bases in between. CDR3 coding DNA: TGTGCCACCAGTGATTGGGGACGTAATAGCAATCAGCCCCAGCATTTT. Amino acids: CATSDWGRNSNQPQHF.

The chain carries TRBV10-2 and TRBJ2-7; D is unresolved. This CDR3 spans 15 amino acids. Germline V gives CDR1 WSHSY, CDR2 SAAADI. V was clipped by 0 bases and J by 6 bases, with 15 bases between them. CDR3 residues: CASSESGQRSTEQYF. As DNA, the CDR3 is TGCGCCAGCAGTGAGTCCGGGCAAAGATCAACCGAGCAGTACTTC.

This clonotype showed up many times. The chain employs TRBV29-1 and TRBJ1-6, with D possibly matching TRBD1 (5 bases). The CDR3 sequence is 14 residues long. Trimming removed 7 bases from V and 7 bases from J, with 17 bases in between. From germline, CDR1 is SQVTM and CDR2 ANQGSEA. The CDR3 nucleotides read TGCAGCGCCAGCATTGGGGGAGGGAATTCACCCCTCCACTTT. Its translation is CSASIGGGNSPLHF.

About this clonotype: This clone may be a read error of a much larger clone one base away. The chain uses TRBV7-9 and TRBJ2-7; D assignment may be TRBD1 or TRBD2 (5 bases each). The germline V gene encodes CDR1 SEHNR and CDR2 FQNEAQ (reference sequence). The CDR3 has 15 amino acids. The V end lost 4 bases, the J end lost 7 bases, and 20 bases lay between the germline ends. As DNA, the CDR3 is TGTGCCAGCAGCTCCTCCGGGACGGGGCGAGGGGAGCAGTACTTC. Encoded protein: CASSSSGTGRGEQYF. Variable domain in full (rest from reference TRBV7-9 and TRBJ2-7): DTGVSQNPRHKITKRGQNVTFRCDPISEHNRLYWYRQTLGQGPEFLTYFQNEAQLEKSRLLSDRFSAERPKGSFSTLEIQRTEQGDSAMYLCASSSSGTGRGEQYFGPGTRLTVT.

The gene calls are TRBV7-2 and TRBJ1-5, with D possibly TRBD1 on 5 matching bases. V shed 6 bases and J shed 6 bases, with 15 bases lying between them. Looked up from germline, CDR1 is SGHTA and CDR2 is FQGNSA. The CDR3 contains 14 residues. The CDR3 DNA reads as TGTGCCAGCAGTCCACAACTCGGGGGTCAGCCCCAGCATTTT. As protein: CASSPQLGGQPQHF.

The chain has TRBV7-9 and TRBJ2-2, with 7 bases identical to TRBD2. The germline CDR1 and CDR2 sequences are SEHNR and FQNEAQ (reference sequence). CDR3 length: 16 residues. V dropped 5 bases and J dropped 1; count of bases not matched to a gene: 7. CDR3 residues: CASSPEGEGNTGELFF. In DNA, the CDR3 is TGTGCCAGCAGCCCAGAAGGGGAGGGGAACACCGGGGAGCTGTTTTTT.

This clonotype was picked up one time. The final CDR3 position lacks the conserved phenylalanine or tryptophan, pointing to a likely read error. Because the CDR3's place on the DNA is in doubt, the DNA is left out and the CDR3 is given as listed by TCRdb. The chain links TRBV2 to TRBJ1-6. The length of the CDR3 is 9 amino acids, counting both ends. Germline values: CDR1 SNHLY, CDR2 FYNNEI. CDR3 in amino acids: CASSVQFNY.